This T cell receptor (beta chain) was recovered during a study of cytomegalovirus exposure and HLA in healthy donors. Generated by immunoSEQ multiplex PCR, the TCRdb table keeps only in-frame clones and is missing some. The table shows 250,000 to 350,000 clones, with more than 80% occurring only once. Germline V gene data show CDR1 as MDHEN and CDR2 as SYDVKM. This CDR3 region has 16 residues. Trimming left V 7 bases short and J 0 bases short, with 16 bases between. This clonotype was sampled from a young woman in good health and CMV-seronegative. Sample: PBMCs. The J gene is TRBJ2-1, the V gene TRBV28; weak D call: TRBD2 (6 bases). The CDR3 DNA is TGTGCCAGCACCGCGGGCGGGAAGCCCTCCTACAATGAGCAGTTCTTC. Translating gives CASTAGGKPSYNEQFF. Using reference TRBV28 and TRBJ2-1 for the parts outside the CDR3, the full variable domain is DVKVTQSSRYLVKRTGEKVFLECVQDMDHENMFWYRQDPGLGLRLIYFSYDVKMKEKGDIPEGYSVSREKKERFSLILESASTNQTSMYLCASTAGGKPSYNEQFFGPGTRLTVL.